The present entry profiles one T cell receptor beta chain with its context. Antigen: not known. If patients had autoimmune disease history or systemic immunosuppression, they were excluded. Samples were taken at baseline and on day 1 of cycles 4 and 7. The source of the sample is a study of OX40 agonist ivuxolimab in advanced cancers. Study-wide points: The mean number of expanded clones was higher in CD8+ T cells than in CD4+. Within 6 weeks, CD4+ and CD8+ blood T cells expanded clonally at 0.1 to 3.0 mg/kg.

The V gene lost 7 bases and the J gene lost 1 base, with 21 bases spanning the gap. Germline V gene data show CDR1 as LNHDA and CDR2 as SQIVND (reference sequence). This CDR3 spans 17 amino acids. Profiling relied on immunoSEQ multiplex PCR, and the TCRdb table lists in-frame clones only, not all of them. The sample records fewer than 100,000 clones, more than 75% being singletons. The gene calls are TRBV19 and TRBJ2-3, with TRBD2 as a possible D gene (6 bases). This specimen consisted of CD4+ or CD8+ T cells sorted from blood, obtained in a trial of the OX40 agonist ivuxolimab. The receptor was derived from an adult with an advanced solid tumor such as melanoma, head and neck, liver or kidney cancer. The CDR3 DNA reads TGTGCCAGTAAGTCGGGCCCCGTGGGAGGAGGCACAGATACGCAGTATTTT. It specifies CASKSGPVGGGTDTQYF. The whole variable domain, filled in from reference TRBV19 and TRBJ2-3, reads DGGITQSPKYLFRKEGQNVTLSCEQNLNHDAMYWYRQDPGQGLRLIYYSQIVNDFQKGDIAEGYSVSREKKESFPLTVTSAQKNPTAFYLCASKSGPVGGGTDTQYFGPGTRLTVL.